This T cell receptor (beta chain) is from a study of low-dose radiotherapy and immunotherapy resistance in tumors. Study context: Intravenous ipilimumab 1 mg/kg every six weeks was given with nivolumab 240 mg every two weeks. It was every two weeks, one day before radiation and immunotherapy, that intravenous cyclophosphamide 200 mg/m2 was given.

TRAV- and TRBV-specific primers, spanning alpha and beta chains, primed first-strand cDNA. The authors amplified TCRs for about 18 PCR cycles with a constant-region primer and a V-primer adapter. TCRdb processed the reads anew with MiXCR; each CDR3 protein has one entry. The profile shows roughly 90,000 distinct CDR3 sequences, roughly 19% of them singletons. With 1 base removed from V and 4 bases from J, the gap between germline ends came to 6 bases. Per germline, CDR1 SGHDT and CDR2 YYEEEE. The CDR3 sequence is 13 residues long. Time point specified: after trial treatment. Sample treatment: LDRT plus nivolumab, ipilimumab, low-dose cyclophosphamide and aspirin (RACIN trial). Donors received a regimen that comprised nivolumab, ipilimumab, aspirin, low-dose cyclophosphamide and low-dose radiotherapy.

The receptor's source is a female donor with ovarian cancer. The sequences come from PBMCs, collected after low-dose radiotherapy plus immunotherapy. The gene calls are TRBV5-6 and TRBJ1-5; D ambiguous. CDR3 nucleotides: TGTGCCAGCAGCTTGTTCAGAAATCAGCCCCAGCATTTT. Amino acids: CASSLFRNQPQHF.